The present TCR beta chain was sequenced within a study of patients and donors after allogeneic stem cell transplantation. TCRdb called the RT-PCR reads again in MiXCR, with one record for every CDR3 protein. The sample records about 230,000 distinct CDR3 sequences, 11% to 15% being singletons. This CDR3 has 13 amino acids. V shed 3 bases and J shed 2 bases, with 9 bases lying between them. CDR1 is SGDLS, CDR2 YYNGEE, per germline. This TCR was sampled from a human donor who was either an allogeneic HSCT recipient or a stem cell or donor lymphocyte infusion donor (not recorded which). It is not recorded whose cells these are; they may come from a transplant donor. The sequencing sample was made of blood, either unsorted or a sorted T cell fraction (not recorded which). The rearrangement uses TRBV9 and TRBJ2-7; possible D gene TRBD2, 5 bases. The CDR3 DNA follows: TGTGCCAGCAGCGACGACGGGACCTACGAGCAGTACTTC. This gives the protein CASSDDGTYEQYF.